This T cell receptor beta chain comes out of a study of cytomegalovirus exposure and HLA in healthy donors. The study, taken as a whole, reports: Apart from CMV serostatus, no immune exposure information was available. Most of the TCR beta V segments (in an earlier analysis) were productive either about 87% or about 30% of the time.

With regard to this clone: Its specificity is not known.

Amplification used 60 Vbeta primers and 13 Jbeta primers. Profiling relied on immunoSEQ multiplex PCR, and the TCRdb table lists in-frame clones only, not all of them. Of over 95,000 clones in the sample, around 77% are singletons; the top ten hold roughly 11%. V gave up 8 bases and J gave up 4 bases, with 10 bases separating them. Looked up from germline, CDR1 is MDHEN and CDR2 is SYDVKM. The CDR3 runs to 12 residues. This chain joins TRBV28 and TRBJ2-3; tentatively, D is TRBD2 (7 bases). The TCR comes from a man in his forties in good health and CMV-seropositive. The sequenced sample consisted of PBMCs. CDR3 region: CASRGGADTQYF. As DNA, the CDR3 is TGTGCCAGCCGAGGGGGGGCAGATACGCAGTATTTT.